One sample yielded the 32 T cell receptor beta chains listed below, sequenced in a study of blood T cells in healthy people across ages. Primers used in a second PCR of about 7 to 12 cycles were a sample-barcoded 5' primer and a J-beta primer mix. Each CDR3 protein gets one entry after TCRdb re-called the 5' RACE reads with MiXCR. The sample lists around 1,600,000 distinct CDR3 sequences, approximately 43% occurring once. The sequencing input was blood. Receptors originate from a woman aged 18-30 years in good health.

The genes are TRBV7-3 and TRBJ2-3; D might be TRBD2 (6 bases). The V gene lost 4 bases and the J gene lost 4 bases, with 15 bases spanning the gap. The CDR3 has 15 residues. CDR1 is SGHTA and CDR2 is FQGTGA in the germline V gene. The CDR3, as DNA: TGTGCCAGCAGCTCCTCCGGGAGTCGGGCAGATACGCAGTATTTT. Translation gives CASSSSGSRADTQYF.

The CDR3 reads CASSFQDSLSYEQYF. CDR3 coding DNA: TGTGCCAGCAGCTTCCAGGACAGTCTCTCCTACGAGCAGTACTTC. This rearrangement joins TRBV7-2 to TRBJ2-7; D is perhaps TRBD1 (6 bases). Germline V gene lookup returns CDR1 SGHTA and CDR2 FQGNSA. The germline V and J ends were trimmed by 3 bases and 0 bases, with 12 bases remaining between them. The CDR3 loop spans 15 amino acids.

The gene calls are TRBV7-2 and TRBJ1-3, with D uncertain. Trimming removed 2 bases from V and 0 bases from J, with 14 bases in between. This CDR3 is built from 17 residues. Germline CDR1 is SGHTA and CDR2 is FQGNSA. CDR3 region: CASSLTRQVFSGNTIYF. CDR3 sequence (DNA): TGTGCCAGCAGCTTAACCCGGCAGGTCTTCTCTGGAAACACCATATATTTT.

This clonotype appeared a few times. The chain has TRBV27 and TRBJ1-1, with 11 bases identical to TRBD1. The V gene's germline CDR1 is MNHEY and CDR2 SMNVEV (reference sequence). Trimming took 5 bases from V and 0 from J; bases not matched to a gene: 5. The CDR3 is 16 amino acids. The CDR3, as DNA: TGTGCCAGCAGTACCCGGGACAGGGGGTTGAACACTGAAGCTTTCTTT. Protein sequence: CASSTRDRGLNTEAFF.

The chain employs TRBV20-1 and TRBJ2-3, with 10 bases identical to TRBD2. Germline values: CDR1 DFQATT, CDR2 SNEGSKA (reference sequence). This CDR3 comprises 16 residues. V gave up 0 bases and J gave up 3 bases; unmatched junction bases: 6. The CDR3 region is CSARDLRTSGTDTQYF. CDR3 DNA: TGCAGTGCTAGAGATCTGAGGACTAGCGGTACAGATACGCAGTATTTT.

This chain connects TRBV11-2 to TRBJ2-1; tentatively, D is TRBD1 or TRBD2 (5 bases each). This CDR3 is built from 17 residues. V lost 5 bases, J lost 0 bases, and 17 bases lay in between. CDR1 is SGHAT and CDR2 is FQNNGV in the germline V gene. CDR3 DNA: TGTGCCAGCAGCAGATACTCGGGGCAGAGCTCCTACAATGAGCAGTTCTTC. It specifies CASSRYSGQSSYNEQFF.

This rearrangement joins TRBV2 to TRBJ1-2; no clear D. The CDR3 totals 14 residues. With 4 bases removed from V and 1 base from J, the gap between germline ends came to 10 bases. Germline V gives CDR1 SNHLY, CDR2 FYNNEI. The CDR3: CASSARQFNYGYTF. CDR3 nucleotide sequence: TGTGCCAGCAGTGCCAGGCAATTTAACTATGGCTACACCTTC. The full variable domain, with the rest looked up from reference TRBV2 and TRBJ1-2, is EPEVTQTPSHQVTQMGQEVILRCVPISNHLYFYWYRQILGQKVEFLVSFYNNEISEKSEIFDDQFSVERPDGSNFTLKIRSTKLEDSAMYFCASSARQFNYGYTFGSGTRLTVV.

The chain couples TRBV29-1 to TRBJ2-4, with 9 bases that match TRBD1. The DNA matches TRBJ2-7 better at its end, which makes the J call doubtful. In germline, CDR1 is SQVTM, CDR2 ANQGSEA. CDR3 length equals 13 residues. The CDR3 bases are TGCAGCGTGAGGGGACAGGGTAAATACGAGCAGTACTTC. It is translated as CSVRGQGKYEQYF.

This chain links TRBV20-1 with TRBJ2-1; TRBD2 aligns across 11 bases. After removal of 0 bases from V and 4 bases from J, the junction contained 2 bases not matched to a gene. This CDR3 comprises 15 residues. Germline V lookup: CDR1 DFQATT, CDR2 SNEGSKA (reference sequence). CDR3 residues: CSARDGTSGYNEQFF. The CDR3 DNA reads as TGCAGTGCTAGAGACGGGACTAGCGGTTACAATGAGCAGTTCTTC.

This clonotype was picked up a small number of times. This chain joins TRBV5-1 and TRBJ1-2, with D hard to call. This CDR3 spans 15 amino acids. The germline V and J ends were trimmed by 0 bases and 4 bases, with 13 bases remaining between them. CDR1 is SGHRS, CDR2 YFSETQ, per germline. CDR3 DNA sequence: TGCGCCAGCAGCTTGGACCCGACAAGTTCCTATGGCTACACCTTC. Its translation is CASSLDPTSSYGYTF.

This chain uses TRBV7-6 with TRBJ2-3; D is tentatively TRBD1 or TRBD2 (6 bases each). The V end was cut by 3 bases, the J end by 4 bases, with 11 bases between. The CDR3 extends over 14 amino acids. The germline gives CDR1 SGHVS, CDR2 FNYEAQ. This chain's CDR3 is CASSFAGDSDTQYF. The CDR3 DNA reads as TGTGCCAGCAGCTTTGCAGGGGACTCAGATACGCAGTATTTT.

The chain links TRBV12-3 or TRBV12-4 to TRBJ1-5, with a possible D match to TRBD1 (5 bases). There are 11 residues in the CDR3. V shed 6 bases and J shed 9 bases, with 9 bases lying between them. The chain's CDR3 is CASRSQGPQHF. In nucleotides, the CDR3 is TGTGCCAGCAGGTCCCAGGGGCCCCAGCATTTT.

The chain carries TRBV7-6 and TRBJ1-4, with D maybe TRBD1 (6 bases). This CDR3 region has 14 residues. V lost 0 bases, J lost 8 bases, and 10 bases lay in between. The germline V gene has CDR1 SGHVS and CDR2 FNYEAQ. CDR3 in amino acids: CASSLAGAWEKLFF. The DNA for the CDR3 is TGTGCCAGCAGCTTAGCGGGGGCGTGGGAAAAACTGTTTTTT.

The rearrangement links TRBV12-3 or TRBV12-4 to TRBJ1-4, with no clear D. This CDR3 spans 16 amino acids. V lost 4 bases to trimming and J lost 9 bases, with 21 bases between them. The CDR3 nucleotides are TGTGCCAGCAGTTCCACCCGGGCAGTCCGAAACCAAAAACTGTTTTTT. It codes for CASSSTRAVRNQKLFF.

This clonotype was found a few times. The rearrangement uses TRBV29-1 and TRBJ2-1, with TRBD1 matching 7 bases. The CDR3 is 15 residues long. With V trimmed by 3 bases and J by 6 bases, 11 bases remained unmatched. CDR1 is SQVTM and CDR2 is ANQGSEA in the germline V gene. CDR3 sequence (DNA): TGCAGCGTTGATGGCCAGGGGGTTGCCGCCAATGAGCAGTTCTTC. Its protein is CSVDGQGVAANEQFF.

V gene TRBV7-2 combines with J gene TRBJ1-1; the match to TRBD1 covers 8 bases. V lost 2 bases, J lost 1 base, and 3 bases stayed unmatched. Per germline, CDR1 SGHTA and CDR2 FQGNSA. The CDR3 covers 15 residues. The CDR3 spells CASSLMTGANTEAFF. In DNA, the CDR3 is TGTGCCAGCAGCTTAATGACAGGGGCGAACACTGAAGCTTTCTTT.

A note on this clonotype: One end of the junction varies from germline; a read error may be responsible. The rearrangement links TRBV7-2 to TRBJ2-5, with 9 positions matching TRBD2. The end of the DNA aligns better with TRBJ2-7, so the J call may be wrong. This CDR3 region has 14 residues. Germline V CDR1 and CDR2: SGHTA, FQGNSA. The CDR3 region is CASSLAGRGGEQYF. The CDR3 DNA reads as TGTGCCAGCAGCCTAGCGGGGCGAGGCGGCGAGCAGTACTTC.

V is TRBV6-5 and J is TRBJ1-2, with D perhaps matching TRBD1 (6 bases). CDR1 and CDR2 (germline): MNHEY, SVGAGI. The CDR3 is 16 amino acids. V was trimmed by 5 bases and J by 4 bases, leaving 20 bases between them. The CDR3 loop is CASSPLQGSFAYGYTF. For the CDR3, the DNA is TGTGCCAGCAGTCCCCTTCAGGGGTCCTTTGCCTATGGCTACACCTTC.

The CDR3 sequence: CATSRGQPGEKLFF. In DNA, the CDR3 is TGTGCCACCAGCAGAGGACAGCCCGGCGAAAAACTGTTTTTT. The rearrangement uses TRBV15 and TRBJ1-4, with TRBD1 as a possible D gene (5 bases). From germline, CDR1 is LNHNV and CDR2 YYDKDF (reference sequence). This CDR3 region has 14 residues. The V and J ends lost 1 base and 8 bases respectively, with 11 bases between them.

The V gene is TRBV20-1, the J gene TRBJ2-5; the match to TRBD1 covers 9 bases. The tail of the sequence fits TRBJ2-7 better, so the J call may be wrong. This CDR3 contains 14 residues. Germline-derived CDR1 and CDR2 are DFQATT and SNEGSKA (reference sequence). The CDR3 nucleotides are TGCAGTGCCGCCCCGGGACAGGGCCTCTACGAGCAGTACTTC. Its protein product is CSAAPGQGLYEQYF.

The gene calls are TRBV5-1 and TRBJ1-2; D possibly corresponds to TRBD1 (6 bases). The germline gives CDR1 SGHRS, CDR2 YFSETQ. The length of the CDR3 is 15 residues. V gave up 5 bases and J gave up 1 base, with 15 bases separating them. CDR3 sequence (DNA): TGCGCCAGCAGTAGCGGGACAAATTTTAACTATGGCTACACCTTC. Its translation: CASSSGTNFNYGYTF.

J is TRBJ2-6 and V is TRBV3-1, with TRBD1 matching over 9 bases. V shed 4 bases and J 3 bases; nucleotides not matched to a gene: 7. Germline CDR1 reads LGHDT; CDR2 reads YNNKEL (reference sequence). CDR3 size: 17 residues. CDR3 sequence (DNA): TGTGCCAGCAGCCTCACGTGGGACAGGGATGGGGCCAACGTCCTGACTTTC. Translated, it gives CASSLTWDRDGANVLTF.

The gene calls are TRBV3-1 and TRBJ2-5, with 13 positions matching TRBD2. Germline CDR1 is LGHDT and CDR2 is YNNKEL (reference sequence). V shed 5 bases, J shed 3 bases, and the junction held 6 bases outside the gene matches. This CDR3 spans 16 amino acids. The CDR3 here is CASSLRTSGGKETQYF. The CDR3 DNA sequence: TGTGCCAGCAGCTTACGGACTAGCGGGGGAAAAGAGACCCAGTACTTC.

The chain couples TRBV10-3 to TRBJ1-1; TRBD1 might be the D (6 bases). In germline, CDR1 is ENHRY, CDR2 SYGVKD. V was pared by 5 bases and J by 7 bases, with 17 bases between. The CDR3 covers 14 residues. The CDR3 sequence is CAISMGTGASEAFF. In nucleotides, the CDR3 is TGTGCCATCAGTATGGGGACGGGGGCTAGTGAAGCTTTCTTT.

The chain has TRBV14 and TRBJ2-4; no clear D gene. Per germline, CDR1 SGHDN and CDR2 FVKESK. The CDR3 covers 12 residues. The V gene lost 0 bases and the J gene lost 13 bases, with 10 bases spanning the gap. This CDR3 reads CASSQEFRQQYF. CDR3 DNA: TGTGCCAGCAGCCAAGAATTCCGCCAGCAGTACTTC.

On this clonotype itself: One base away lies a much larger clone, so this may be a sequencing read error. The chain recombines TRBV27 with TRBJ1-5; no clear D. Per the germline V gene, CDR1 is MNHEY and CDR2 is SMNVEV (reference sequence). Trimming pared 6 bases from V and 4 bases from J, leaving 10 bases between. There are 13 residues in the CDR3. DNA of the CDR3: TGTGCCAGCAGGTACCAAATGAATCAGCCCCAGCATTTT. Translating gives CASRYQMNQPQHF.

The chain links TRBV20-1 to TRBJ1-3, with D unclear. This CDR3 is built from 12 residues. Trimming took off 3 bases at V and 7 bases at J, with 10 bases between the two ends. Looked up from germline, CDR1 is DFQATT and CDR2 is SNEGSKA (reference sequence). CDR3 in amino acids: CSAREDRNTIYF. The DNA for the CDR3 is TGCAGTGCTAGGGAAGACCGGAACACCATATATTTT.

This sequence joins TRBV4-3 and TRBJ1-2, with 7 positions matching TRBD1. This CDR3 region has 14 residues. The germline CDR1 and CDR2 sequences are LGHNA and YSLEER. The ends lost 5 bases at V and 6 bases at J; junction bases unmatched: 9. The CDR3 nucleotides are TGCGCCAGCAGCTATGAACAGGGGTGGCATGGCTACACCTTC. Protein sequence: CASSYEQGWHGYTF.

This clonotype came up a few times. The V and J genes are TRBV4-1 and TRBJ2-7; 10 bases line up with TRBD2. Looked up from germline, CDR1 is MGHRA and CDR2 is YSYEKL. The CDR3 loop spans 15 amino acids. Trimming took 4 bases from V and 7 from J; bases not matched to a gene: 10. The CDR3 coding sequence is TGCGCCAGCAGCCTTATAGCGGGGGGCTACAATGAGCAGTACTTC. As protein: CASSLIAGGYNEQYF.

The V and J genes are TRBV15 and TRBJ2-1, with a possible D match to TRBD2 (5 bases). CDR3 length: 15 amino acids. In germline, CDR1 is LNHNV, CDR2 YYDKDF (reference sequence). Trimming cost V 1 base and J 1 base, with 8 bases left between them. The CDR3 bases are TGTGCCACCAGCAGAGGTCGGGATTCCTACAATGAGCAGTTCTTC. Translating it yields CATSRGRDSYNEQFF.

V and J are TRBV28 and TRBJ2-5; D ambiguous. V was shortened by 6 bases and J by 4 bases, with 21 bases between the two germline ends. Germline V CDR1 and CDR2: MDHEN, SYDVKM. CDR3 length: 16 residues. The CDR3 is CASSLPLGPSGETQYF. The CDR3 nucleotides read TGTGCCAGCAGCTTGCCTCTGGGCCCGAGTGGAGAGACCCAGTACTTC.

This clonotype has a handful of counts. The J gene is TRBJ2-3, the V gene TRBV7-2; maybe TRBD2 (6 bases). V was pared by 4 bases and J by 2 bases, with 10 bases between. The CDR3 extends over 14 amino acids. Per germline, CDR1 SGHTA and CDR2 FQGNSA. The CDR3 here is CASSWDSFTDTQYF. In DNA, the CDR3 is TGTGCCAGCAGCTGGGACTCTTTCACAGATACGCAGTATTTT.